This note documents a single TCR beta chain sequence. Naive CD8 cells, CD45RO-negative and positively selected for CCR7, excluded terminally differentiated effector memory CD45RA+ cells. The DNA input per sorted-subset replicate PCR was 150 to 200 ng, corresponding to 28,000 or so T cell genomes. Data came from immunoSEQ multiplex PCR; TCRdb stores just in-frame clones and leaves some out. The sample contains approximately 2,000,000 clones, around 95% of which appear only once. This sample is part of a study of shared clonotypes between healthy human individuals. Sequences were obtained from naive CD8+ T cells from PBMCs. This TCR was recovered from a man aged 18 to 35 in good health. Some clones in this sample may be carry-over from other donors' samples.

The CDR3 sequence is CASGIEGTGEQYF. DNA of the CDR3: TGTGCCAGCGGGATTGAGGGTACGGGCGAGCAGTACTTC. The V and J genes are TRBV7-9 and TRBJ2-7; D is possibly TRBD2 (5 bases). The CDR3 runs to 13 residues. The V end was cut by 8 bases, the J end by 6 bases, with 17 bases between. The germline CDR1 and CDR2 sequences are SEHNR and FQNEAQ (reference sequence).